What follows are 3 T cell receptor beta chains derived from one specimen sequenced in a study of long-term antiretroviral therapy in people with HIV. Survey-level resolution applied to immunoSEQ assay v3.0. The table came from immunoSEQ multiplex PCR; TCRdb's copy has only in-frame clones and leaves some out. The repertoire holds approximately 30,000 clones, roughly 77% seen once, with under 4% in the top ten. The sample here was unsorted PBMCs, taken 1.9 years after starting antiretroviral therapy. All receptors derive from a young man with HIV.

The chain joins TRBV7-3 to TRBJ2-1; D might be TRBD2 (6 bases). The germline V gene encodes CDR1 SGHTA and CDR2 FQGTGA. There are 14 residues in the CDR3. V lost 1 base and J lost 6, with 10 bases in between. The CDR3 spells CASSLRGVGNEQFF. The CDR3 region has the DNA TGTGCCAGCAGCTTAAGGGGGGTGGGCAATGAGCAGTTCTTC.

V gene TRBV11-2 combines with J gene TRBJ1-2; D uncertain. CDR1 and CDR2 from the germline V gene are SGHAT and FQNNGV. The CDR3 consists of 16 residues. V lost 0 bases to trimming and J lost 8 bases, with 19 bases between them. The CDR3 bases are TGTGCCAGCAGCTTAGATAGTCGAGCTTTCCTATCAGGCTACACCTTC. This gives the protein CASSLDSRAFLSGYTF.

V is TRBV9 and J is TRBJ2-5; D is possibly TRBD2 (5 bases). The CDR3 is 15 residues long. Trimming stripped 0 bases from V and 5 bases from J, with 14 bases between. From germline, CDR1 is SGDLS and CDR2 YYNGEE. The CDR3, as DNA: TGTGCCAGCAGCGTAGCGGGGATCGGAAGCGAGACCCAGTACTTC. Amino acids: CASSVAGIGSETQYF.